The present TCR beta chain was sequenced within a study of T cell responses to AZD1222 COVID-19 vaccine. Sequencing used immunoSEQ multiplex PCR; TCRdb keeps in-frame clones, though not all of them. The data hold 150,000 to 200,000 clones, with approximately 93% observed a single time. This sample comprised peripheral blood, obtained on day 0 of AZD1222 vaccination. This clonotype originated in an adult in good health.

CDR3 region: CASSLDLPALTTGELFF. The CDR3 DNA follows: TGCGCCAGCAGCTTGGATCTTCCTGCCTTGACCACCGGGGAGCTGTTTTTT. The chain carries TRBV5-1 and TRBJ2-2, with D unclear. The CDR3 is 17 amino acids. The germline CDR1 and CDR2 sequences are SGHRS and YFSETQ. Trimming took 0 bases from V and 4 from J, leaving 16 bases between them.